This T cell receptor (beta chain) comes out of a study of shared clonotypes between healthy human individuals. V was cut by 8 bases and J by 2 bases, with 15 bases left in between. Looked up from germline, CDR1 is SEHNR and CDR2 is FQNEAQ (reference sequence). This CDR3 comprises 14 residues. This clone was observed once. Across several immunoSEQ plates, the genomic DNA of each subset was split evenly. Clones were sequenced by immunoSEQ multiplex PCR, and TCRdb holds only the in-frame ones, with some missing. Counted here are about 700,000 clones, around 67% occurring once; the ten biggest clones make up less than 2%.

The genes are TRBV7-9 and TRBJ2-5, with D hard to call. The TCR was taken from a woman aged 30 to 39 in good health. Sequences were obtained from memory CD4+ T cells sorted from blood. Regarding subset: CD45RA-negative fraction. As DNA, the CDR3 is TGTGCCAGCGTCCTCTCCGCCTCTCAAGAGACCCAGTACTTC. Translated: CASVLSASQETQYF.